These 18 T cell receptor gamma chains came from one sample sequenced in a study of gammadelta T cells in human blood. TCRdb re-identified clones in the RT-PCR reads via CATT. The sample lists 400 to 500 gamma-chain clones, 3.5% occurring once. Input material: non-Vgamma9Vdelta2 gamma-delta T cells from fetal blood. These receptors were taken from a human fetus.

This clone is categorized as large (0.1 to 1%). It may be a read error: a sequence one base away is much more abundant. This chain connects TRGV5 to TRGJP1. Germline loops: CDR1 VINAFY, CDR2 YDVSNSKD. V gave up 2 bases and J gave up 3 bases; unmatched junction bases: 0. This CDR3 has 13 residues. The CDR3 bases are TGTGCCACCTGGGACACCACTGGTTGGTTCAAGATATTT. It translates to CATWDTTGWFKIF.

By share, this clone counts as large. This rearrangement joins TRGV9 to TRGJ1 or TRGJ2. CDR3 length: 13 amino acids. Germline CDR1 is GITISATS and CDR2 is ISYDGTV (reference sequence). Unmatched junction bases numbered 2, after V lost 0 bases and J lost 3 bases. CDR3 nucleotide sequence: TGTGCCTTGTGGGAGGTGCTTTATTATAAGAAACTCTTT. This sequence encodes CALWEVLYYKKLF.

This clone came up once. The V gene is TRGV9, the J gene TRGJP. TCRdb is silent on the J gene; assignment here came from matching the DNA to germline. V lost 0 bases and J lost 17; bases outside the gene matches: 10. Looked up from germline, CDR1 is GITISATS and CDR2 is ISYDGTV (reference sequence). CDR3 length: 15 residues. This chain's CDR3 is CALWEVRVGQKIKVF. The CDR3 DNA follows: TGTGCCTTGTGGGAGGTGCGAGTTGGGCAAAAAATCAAGGTATTT.

There are a few counts of this clone. TCRdb attributes to this sequence the protein of a much larger clone, which differs from the DNA translation at residue 8; a read error is likely, and the protein displayed is translated from the DNA. V gene TRGV10 combines with J gene TRGJP1. TRGV10 belongs to the ORF category, with a function that is uncertain. The CDR3 sequence is 13 residues long. CDR3 residues: CAAWDTTVWFKIF. CDR3 DNA: TGTGCTGCGTGGGATACCACTGTTTGGTTCAAGATATTT.

Note on this clone: This DNA's translation and the protein TCRdb lists, from a much larger clone, do not match at residue 2, likely due to a read error; the protein shown is translated from the DNA. The chain links TRGV5 to TRGJ1 or TRGJ2. This CDR3 comprises 13 residues. Germline CDR1 reads VINAFY; CDR2 reads YDVSNSKD. CDR3 amino acids: CTTWDRPYYKKLF. The CDR3 nucleotides are TGTACCACCTGGGACAGGCCGTATTATAAGAAACTCTTT.

This clone came up a few times. A far larger clone is one base from this, pointing to a likely read error. The chain has TRGV5 and TRGJP2. No J segment appears in TCRdb, so it was assigned here by matching the sequence to germline. Germline V lookup: CDR1 VINAFY, CDR2 YDVSNSKD. The CDR3 has 15 amino acids. The junction had 6 bases not matched to a gene; V was cut back by 3 bases and J by 2 bases. The CDR3 reads CATWDWWSSDWIKTF. CDR3 in DNA: TGTGCCACCTGGGACTGGTGGAGTAGTGATTGGATCAAGACGTTT.

By share, this clone counts as large. V usage is TRGV9 and J usage is TRGJP. This CDR3 spans 17 amino acids. The J segment lost 4 bases and the V segment lost 3 bases, leaving 6 bases of the junction unmatched. Per the germline V gene, CDR1 is GITISATS and CDR2 is ISYDGTV (reference sequence). In DNA form, the CDR3 reads TGTGCCTTGTGGGAGCTTCCTCAAGAGTTGGGCAAAAAAATCAAGGTATTT. Translated, it gives CALWELPQELGKKIKVF.

By sample share, this clone is large (0.1 to 1%). The genes are TRGV3 and TRGJP1. The CDR3 contains 15 residues. Germline V CDR1 and CDR2: VTNTFY, YDVSTARD (reference sequence). V gave up 0 bases and J gave up 1 base; unmatched junction bases: 2. CDR3 bases: TGTGCCACCTGGGACAGGCCTACCACTGGTTGGTTCAAGATATTT. Translated: CATWDRPTTGWFKIF.

This clone is categorized as large (0.1 to 1%). The chain combines TRGV8 with TRGJP2. The CDR3 sequence is 13 residues long. The V gene's germline CDR1 is VENAVY and CDR2 YDSYNSRV. V shed 5 bases, J shed 3 bases, and the junction held 3 bases outside the gene matches. The CDR3: CATWVRSDWIKTF. The CDR3 DNA sequence: TGTGCCACCTGGGTCCGTAGTGATTGGATCAAGACGTTT.

This clone is labeled as large. The rearrangement links TRGV3 to TRGJP2. V shed 1 base, J shed 7 bases, and the junction held 0 bases outside the gene matches. CDR1 is VTNTFY and CDR2 is YDVSTARD in the germline V gene (reference sequence). The CDR3 length is 12 residues. The CDR3 coding sequence is TGTGCCACCTGGGACAGTGATTGGATCAAGACGTTT. This codes for CATWDSDWIKTF.

A few counts support this clone. It differs at one base from a far larger clone, so likely a read error. The rearrangement uses TRGV9 and TRGJP. Germline V lookup: CDR1 GITISATS, CDR2 ISYDGTV (reference sequence). This CDR3 has 16 residues. Trimming removed 0 bases from V and 5 bases from J; junction bases left unmatched: 1. The CDR3: CALWEVEELGKKIKVF. Here the CDR3 DNA reads TGTGCCTTGTGGGAGGTGGAAGAGTTGGGCAAAAAAATCAAGGTATTT.

This clone is categorized as large. This chain uses TRGV8 with TRGJP1. The junction had 1 base not matched to a gene; V was cut back by 0 bases and J by 0 bases. Germline assignment: CDR1 VENAVY and CDR2 YDSYNSRV. This CDR3 contains 15 residues. The CDR3 sequence: CATWDRHTTGWFKIF. CDR3 in DNA: TGTGCCACCTGGGATAGGCATACCACTGGTTGGTTCAAGATATTT.

By frequency in the sample, this clone is large. The DNA is omitted, as the CDR3 cannot be located on it reliably, and the CDR3 follows TCRdb's listing. No J gene was assigned, while the V gene was called as TRGV8. The CDR3 is 31 residues long, ends included. Looked up from germline, CDR1 is VENAVY and CDR2 is YDSYNSRV. CDR3 residues: CATWDIPIIRNSLAVEQHLLSQVCIGRIQHF.

This clone qualifies as medium-sized. The chain is built from TRGV2 and TRGJ1 or TRGJ2. CDR1 and CDR2 (germline): EGSNGY, YDSYNSKV. Losses at the gene ends were 3 bases for V and 5 bases for J; bases not matched to a gene: 4. The CDR3 is made up of 12 amino acids. CDR3 sequence: CATWDYDYKKLF. The CDR3 coding sequence is TGTGCCACCTGGGACTATGATTATAAGAAACTCTTT.

In the case of this clone: A read error may be the cause here, since a much bigger clone is one base away. The gene calls are TRGV8 and TRGJ1 or TRGJ2. CDR3 length: 9 residues. CDR1 and CDR2 from the germline V gene are VENAVY and YDSYNSRV. The CDR3, as DNA: TGTGCCTCCTGGGATAAGAAACTCTTT. This gives the protein CASWDKKLF.

This clone was seen a handful of times. This sequence joins TRGV5 and TRGJP. V shed 4 bases, J shed 7 bases, and the junction held 4 bases outside the gene matches. The CDR3 contains 15 residues. CDR1 and CDR2 (germline): VINAFY, YDVSNSKD. In nucleotides, the CDR3 is TGTGCCACCTGGGAATATGAGTTGGGCAAAAAAATCAAGGTATTT. Its protein is CATWEYELGKKIKVF.

By share, this clone counts as large (0.1 to 1%). The genes are TRGV8 and TRGJ1 or TRGJ2. V dropped 5 bases and J dropped 3; count of bases not matched to a gene: 1. The CDR3 has 11 residues. Germline CDR1 and CDR2: VENAVY and YDSYNSRV. Here the CDR3 reads CATWAYYKKLF. As DNA, the CDR3 is TGTGCCACCTGGGCTTATTATAAGAAACTCTTT.

This clone ranks as large. The chain joins TRGV8 to TRGJP1. V was clipped by 1 base and J by 10 bases; unmatched bases: 0. Looked up from germline, CDR1 is VENAVY and CDR2 is YDSYNSRV. The CDR3 totals 11 residues. The CDR3 sequence is CATWDSWFKIF. CDR3 bases: TGTGCCACCTGGGATAGTTGGTTCAAGATATTT.